Listed below are T cell receptor beta chains from one sample, sequenced in a study of blood T cell repertoires in COVID-19. Sequencing used immunoSEQ multiplex PCR; TCRdb keeps in-frame clones, though not all of them. The sample shows about 130,000 clones, 78% of them seen only once. The sample was peripheral blood. The receptors here all came from a man in his sixties who had recovered from COVID-19. Both conserved end residues are part of each CDR3.

V: TRBV12-3/TRBV12-4; CDR3: CASGRQSTEAFF
V: TRBV6-1; CDR3: CASSDMIGTSGKSVYNEQFF
V: TRBV7-9; CDR3: CASSPMDRKKTGELFF
V: TRBV19; CDR3: CASSISPLVSRDTEAFF
V: TRBV20-1; CDR3: CSARFQDEQYF
V: TRBV7-2; CDR3: CASSTDRASEKLFF
V: TRBV6-2/TRBV6-3; CDR3: CASSTHQGEQYF
V: TRBV7-2; CDR3: CASSLDPRPNTGELFF
V: TRBV6-1; CDR3: CASSDGTVRPLHF
V: TRBV10-3; CDR3: CAISSNAGEKLFF
V: TRBV13; CDR3: CASSTGQGTGEQYF
V: TRBV7-8; CDR3: CASSFTSGDTQYF
V: TRBV5-4; CDR3: CASSLTGTAQQFGYTF
V: TRBV7-2; CDR3: CASSPGTIPQETQYF
V: TRBV30; CDR3: CAWSPLGGRDTGELFF
V: TRBV10-3; CDR3: CAIRQTSGYGYTF
V: TRBV9; CDR3: CASSVVERTDTQYF
V: TRBV7-2; CDR3: CASSLNGLSGVGGELFF
V: TRBV18; CDR3: CASSSRTGGYEQYF
V: TRBV5-1; CDR3: CASSLEASGVSYEQYF
V: TRBV6-6; CDR3: CASFYTEAFF
V: TRBV29-1; CDR3: CSARTSGSYEQYF
V: TRBV6-5; CDR3: CASGLSRDQPQHF
V: TRBV5-1; CDR3: CASSLGTSGGTYETQYF
V: TRBV29-1; CDR3: CSVEGSGGRTDTQYF
V: TRBV24-1; CDR3: CATSEGASANEQFF
V: TRBV11-3; CDR3: CASSPRGQGNYNEQFF
V: TRBV7-3; CDR3: CASSLSGAARFQETQYF
V: TRBV18; CDR3: CASSPGQSTEAFF
V: TRBV4-2; CDR3: CASSQDIGLETQYF
V: TRBV19; CDR3: CATGTSSRSYNSPLHF